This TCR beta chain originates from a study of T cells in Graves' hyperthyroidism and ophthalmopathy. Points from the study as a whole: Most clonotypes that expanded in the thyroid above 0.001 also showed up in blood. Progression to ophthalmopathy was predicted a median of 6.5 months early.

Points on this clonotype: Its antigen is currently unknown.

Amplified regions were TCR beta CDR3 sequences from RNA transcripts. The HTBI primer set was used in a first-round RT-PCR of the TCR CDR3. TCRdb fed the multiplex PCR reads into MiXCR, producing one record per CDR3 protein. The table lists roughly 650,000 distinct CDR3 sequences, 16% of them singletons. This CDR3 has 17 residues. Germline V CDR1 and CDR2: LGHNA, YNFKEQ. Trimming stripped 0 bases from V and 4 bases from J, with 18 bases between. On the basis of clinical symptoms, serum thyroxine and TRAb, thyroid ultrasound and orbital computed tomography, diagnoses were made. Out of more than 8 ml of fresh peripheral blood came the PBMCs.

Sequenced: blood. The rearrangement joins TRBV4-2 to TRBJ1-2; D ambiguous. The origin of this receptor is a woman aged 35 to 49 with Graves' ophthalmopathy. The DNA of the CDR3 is TGTGCCAGCAGCCAAGAAATCAGTCCCTCTAGATTCTATGGCTACACCTTC. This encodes CASSQEISPSRFYGYTF.